The 19 T cell receptor beta chains listed next were all sequenced from one sample in a study of blood T cell repertoires in COVID-19. Profiled with immunoSEQ multiplex PCR; TCRdb holds only in-frame clones, not every one. The sample lists more than 25,000 clones; approximately 85% were seen once. Sequencing was done on a sample of peripheral blood. All receptors come from a woman of 80 years or more with COVID-19, enrolled during active disease.

This clone was seen a few times. The chain employs TRBV7-9 and TRBJ1-3; 8 nucleotides agree with TRBD1. The germline gives CDR1 SEHNR, CDR2 FQNEAQ (reference sequence). Unmatched junction bases numbered 10, after V lost 6 bases and J lost 6 bases. CDR3 length equals 15 residues. This CDR3 is CASRVEDRAANTIYF. CDR3 sequence (DNA): TGTGCCAGCAGAGTTGAGGACAGGGCGGCAAACACCATATATTTT.

DNA of the CDR3: TGTGCCAGCAGTCCAGCGGCCCGGTCGGGAGGCTATGGCTACACCTTC. This gives the protein CASSPAARSGGYGYTF. The rearrangement uses TRBV27 and TRBJ1-2; D unclear. Germline CDR1 is MNHEY and CDR2 is SMNVEV (reference sequence). The CDR3 is made up of 16 amino acids. The V end lost 5 bases, the J end lost 4 bases, and 20 bases lay between the germline ends.

The V gene is TRBV7-2, the J gene TRBJ1-5; TRBD1 aligns across 8 bases. The CDR3 length is 14 residues. Losses at the gene ends were 3 bases for V and 2 bases for J; bases not matched to a gene: 0. CDR1 is SGHTA, CDR2 FQGNSA, per germline. The CDR3 reads CASSLDRGNQPQHF. The CDR3 DNA reads TGTGCCAGCAGCTTGGACAGGGGCAATCAGCCCCAGCATTTT.

The sample holds a few counts of this clone. The V gene is TRBV6-4, the J gene TRBJ2-3; TRBD2 matches 7 bases. Germline CDR1 MRHNA, CDR2 SNTAGT. CDR3 length equals 16 residues. V lost 4 bases to trimming and J lost 1 base; unmatched junction nucleotides: 8. CDR3 protein: CASSAGASGGTDTQYF. The CDR3 nucleotides read TGTGCCAGCAGTGCTGGGGCTAGCGGAGGCACAGATACGCAGTATTTT.

The chain couples TRBV3-1 (or the pseudogene TRBV3-2) to TRBJ1-2; 9 bases fit TRBD1. J gave up 4 bases and V 6 bases, and 12 bases lay outside the gene matches. From germline, CDR1 is LGHDT and CDR2 YNNKEL (reference sequence). The CDR3 totals 16 residues. The CDR3 nucleotides read TGTGCCAGCAGGACAGGGGGATCTGGGCCTTTCTATGGCTACACCTTC. This codes for CASRTGGSGPFYGYTF.

V usage is TRBV11-2 and J usage is TRBJ2-3, with TRBD2 as a possible D gene (5 bases). Germline values: CDR1 SGHAT, CDR2 FQNNGV. The V end was cut by 3 bases, the J end by 6 bases, with 13 bases between. This CDR3 comprises 14 residues. CDR3 protein: CASSLYQAADTQYF. The CDR3 nucleotides read TGTGCCAGCAGCTTGTACCAAGCGGCGGATACGCAGTATTTT. Full variable domain (rest looked up from reference TRBV11-2 and TRBJ2-3): EAGVAQSPRYKIIEKRQSVAFWCNPISGHATLYWYQQILGQGPKLLIQFQNNGVVDDSQLPKDRFSAERLKGVDSTLKIQPAKLEDSAVYLCASSLYQAADTQYFGPGTRLTVL.

This chain joins TRBV5-1 and TRBJ2-5, with 14 bases lining up with TRBD2. The CDR3 covers 16 residues. The ends lost 4 bases at V and 4 bases at J; junction bases unmatched: 6. The germline V gene encodes CDR1 SGHRS and CDR2 YFSETQ. CDR3 region: CASSLGTSGGRETQYF. CDR3 coding DNA: TGCGCCAGCAGCCTCGGGACTAGCGGGGGCCGAGAGACCCAGTACTTC.

Only a few counts were recorded for this clone. V and J are TRBV7-3 and TRBJ1-3, with D maybe TRBD1 (6 bases). Trimming took 5 bases from V and 2 from J, leaving 16 bases between them. The germline V gene has CDR1 SGHTA and CDR2 FQGTGA. This CDR3 contains 16 residues. The chain's CDR3 is CASSLSPGVTGNTIYF. As DNA, the CDR3 is TGTGCCAGCAGCCTAAGCCCAGGGGTGACTGGAAACACCATATATTTT.

The chain has TRBV11-2 and TRBJ1-3, with D maybe TRBD1 (5 bases). Germline V gene data show CDR1 as SGHAT and CDR2 as FQNNGV. The CDR3 loop spans 17 amino acids. V shed 1 base and J shed 0 bases, with 13 bases lying between them. CDR3 protein: CASSLAPRADSGNTIYF. The CDR3 DNA sequence: TGTGCCAGCAGCTTAGCCCCCAGGGCGGACTCTGGAAACACCATATATTTT.

The V call is TRBV6-1, the J call TRBJ2-5, with TRBD1 matching over 7 bases. The trim removed 0 bases at V and 5 bases at J, leaving 6 bases unmatched. Germline CDR1 and CDR2: MNHNS and SASEGT. This CDR3 region has 15 residues. The CDR3 is CASSEAYRGPETQYF. Here the CDR3 DNA reads TGTGCCAGCAGTGAAGCGTACAGGGGCCCCGAGACCCAGTACTTC.

The rearrangement joins TRBV27 to TRBJ2-3; 11 bases are a match to TRBD2. V lost 5 bases, J lost 0 bases, and 10 bases stayed unmatched. The CDR3 length is 18 residues. Per the germline V gene, CDR1 is MNHEY and CDR2 is SMNVEV (reference sequence). The DNA of the CDR3 is TGTGCCAGCAGTCCACGACTAGCGGGGCCCGCTAGCACAGATACGCAGTATTTT. Its translation is CASSPRLAGPASTDTQYF.

CDR3: CASSVAEGYEQYF. In DNA, the CDR3 is TGTGCCAGCAGCGTAGCTGAGGGTTACGAGCAGTACTTC. V is TRBV9 and J is TRBJ2-7; TRBD2 is a possible D gene (5 bases). The CDR3 loop spans 13 amino acids. V lost 0 bases, J lost 4 bases, and 8 bases lay in between. Germline CDR1 and CDR2: SGDLS and YYNGEE.

This clone was recorded only once. The chain combines TRBV28 with TRBJ2-1; D perhaps matches TRBD1 (6 bases). CDR3 size: 14 residues. Trimming removed 4 bases at V and 14 bases at J, with 21 bases between. Looked up from germline, CDR1 is MDHEN and CDR2 is SYDVKM. In nucleotides, the CDR3 is TGTGCCAGCAGTTCACCTACAGGGCCCTCGGGAAAGTTCTTC. It is translated as CASSSPTGPSGKFF. The full variable domain, rest sourced from reference TRBV28 and TRBJ2-1, is DVKVTQSSRYLVKRTGEKVFLECVQDMDHENMFWYRQDPGLGLRLIYFSYDVKMKEKGDIPEGYSVSREKKERFSLILESASTNQTSMYLCASSSPTGPSGKFFGPGTRLTVL.

The gene calls are TRBV25-1 and TRBJ1-2, with unresolved D. In germline, CDR1 is MGHDK, CDR2 SYGVNS. The V end lost 4 bases, the J end lost 8 bases, and 17 bases lay between the germline ends. This CDR3 has 14 residues. CDR3 region: CASSVSLNLGGYTF. For the CDR3, the DNA is TGTGCCAGCAGTGTTTCCCTAAATTTGGGCGGCTACACCTTC.

The chain links TRBV19 to TRBJ2-7; 8 positions match TRBD1. Looked up from germline, CDR1 is LNHDA and CDR2 is SQIVND (reference sequence). This CDR3 spans 16 amino acids. The J segment lost 1 base and the V segment lost 4 bases, leaving 9 bases of the junction unmatched. The DNA for the CDR3 is TGTGCCAGTAGTACCGCCTCCGGGACAGGATCCTACGAGCAGTACTTC. Its protein product is CASSTASGTGSYEQYF.

The rearrangement uses TRBV27 and TRBJ1-4; D gene uncertain. The CDR3 length is 15 residues. Germline CDR1 and CDR2: MNHEY and SMNVEV (reference sequence). The V end was cut by 8 bases, the J end by 0 bases, with 13 bases between. CDR3 protein: CASGRWLSTNEKLFF. CDR3 sequence (DNA): TGTGCCAGCGGGAGGTGGCTTTCAACTAATGAAAAACTGTTTTTT.

The chain employs TRBV19 and TRBJ2-3, with 8 bases that match TRBD1. This CDR3 has 14 residues. Germline loops: CDR1 LNHDA, CDR2 SQIVND (reference sequence). V shed 5 bases and J 2 bases; nucleotides not matched to a gene: 3. This CDR3 reads CASSPDRATDTQYF. CDR3 nucleotides: TGTGCCAGTAGTCCGGACAGGGCCACAGATACGCAGTATTTT.

CDR3 region: CASSARDRGLGANVLTF. The CDR3 region has the DNA TGTGCCAGCAGCGCACGGGACAGGGGGCTTGGGGCCAACGTCCTGACTTTC. The chain carries TRBV3-1 (or the pseudogene TRBV3-2) and TRBJ2-6; TRBD1 matches 12 bases. CDR3 length: 17 amino acids. Unmatched junction bases numbered 5, after V lost 5 bases and J lost 3 bases. Germline V gene data show CDR1 as LGHDT and CDR2 as YNNKEL (reference sequence).

The V and J genes are TRBV10-3 and TRBJ1-6; 9 nucleotides line up with TRBD1. The trim removed 10 bases at V and 2 bases at J, leaving 6 bases unmatched. The CDR3 spans 15 residues. The germline V gene encodes CDR1 ENHRY and CDR2 SYGVKD. CDR3 protein: CASGTGNTYNSPLHF. For the CDR3, the DNA is TGTGCCAGCGGGACAGGGAATACCTATAATTCACCCCTCCACTTT.